This T cell receptor beta chain appears in the sequencing data of a study of shared clonotypes between healthy human individuals. As for the study in general: Two women and a few men aged 18 to 49 served as donors. Study results and caveats: The donor pool, a small one, limited the genetic and exposure-history diversity represented.

For this clone: The antigen is undetermined.

Assay used: immunoSEQ multiplex PCR; TCRdb lists only in-frame clones, some missing. The sample includes approximately 740,000 clones, about 74% seen only once; the top ten take more than 1.5%. This clonotype originated in a woman in her 30s in good health. The material sequenced was memory CD4+ T cells sorted from blood. Specified subset: CD45RA-negative fraction.

The CDR3 loop reads CASSGGSGRIYNEQFF. CDR3 DNA sequence: TGTGCCAGCAGTGGGGGTAGCGGGAGAATTTACAATGAGCAGTTCTTC. The chain combines TRBV28 with TRBJ2-1; TRBD2 matches 9 bases. The V segment lost 5 bases and the J segment 4 bases; nucleotides outside the gene matches: 9. Germline CDR1 reads MDHEN; CDR2 reads SYDVKM. The CDR3 runs 16 residues.